A single sample gave rise to the 23 T cell receptor beta chains below, sequenced in a study of CXCR3-negative and CXCR3-positive naive CD8 T cells. These receptors' antigens are unknown. With UMI labels, 5' RACE was used to prepare the TRB cDNA libraries. TCRdb processed the 5' RACE reads again and assigns one entry to each CDR3 protein, with no DNA. There are about 120,000 distinct CDR3 sequences in the sample, with just over 0.35% held by the top ten. Study-wide results and caveats: Higher TRB CDR3 hydrophobicity marked CXCR3-positive naive cells relative to CXCR3-negative naive cells.

The sequencing sample was made of naive CXCR3+ CD8+ T cells from blood. Subset given: CD45RO-CCR7+CD27+CD95- naive CD8+ T cells expressing CXCR3 (TNR3+). The receptors derive from a human donor in good health. Some clones in this sample may be carry-over from other donors' samples.

The chain uses TRBV5-1 and TRBJ2-1; no DNA is available, so the TRBD2 call from TCRdb remains unchecked. The CDR3 loop spans 16 amino acids. In germline, CDR1 is SGHRS, CDR2 YFSETQ. The CDR3 here is CASSLYSGGTYNEQFF.

The V gene is TRBV7-9, the J gene TRBJ2-3; TCRdb gives TRBD2 as the D gene, but with no DNA this cannot be confirmed. CDR1 and CDR2 from the germline V gene are SEHNR and FQNEAQ (reference sequence). This CDR3 spans 16 amino acids. This CDR3 reads CASSLAGGRASDTQYF.

The rearrangement joins TRBV28 to TRBJ2-2. In germline, CDR1 is MDHEN, CDR2 SYDVKM. The CDR3 has 14 residues. CDR3 region: CASSFVEDTGELFF.

V is TRBV7-9 and J is TRBJ2-7. The germline V gene has CDR1 SEHNR and CDR2 FQNEAQ (reference sequence). CDR3 size: 12 residues. The CDR3 is CASSLALREQYF.

The chain has TRBV30 and TRBJ2-1; the TCRdb D gene call, TRBD2, has no DNA to confirm it. From germline, CDR1 is GTSNPN and CDR2 SVGIG (reference sequence). This CDR3 contains 14 residues. This chain's CDR3 is CACSVAGGHNEQFF.

The chain combines TRBV7-9 with TRBJ2-1; TCRdb indicates TRBD1, and absent DNA this call remains unverified. Germline values: CDR1 SEHNR, CDR2 FQNEAQ (reference sequence). The length of the CDR3 is 18 residues. CDR3 sequence: CASSPPPGQGRVDNEQFF.

This chain joins TRBV4-3 and TRBJ2-7; TCRdb proposes TRBD1, but this gene call is untestable without DNA. CDR3 length: 14 residues. CDR1 is LGHNA and CDR2 is YSLEER in the germline V gene. CDR3 residues: CASSHGRGSYEQYF.

This chain links TRBV19 with TRBJ1-5. Germline V gene data show CDR1 as LNHDA and CDR2 as SQIVND (reference sequence). The CDR3 runs to 12 residues. This chain's CDR3 is CASRASNQPQHF.

The chain couples TRBV28 to TRBJ2-4; TCRdb's D gene call, TRBD2, goes unchecked for lack of DNA. This CDR3 region has 16 residues. The germline V gene encodes CDR1 MDHEN and CDR2 SYDVKM. CDR3 loop: CASRPRGGMAKNIQYF.

This sequence joins TRBV28 and TRBJ2-7; there is no DNA to check the TCRdb D call of TRBD1. The CDR3 length is 14 residues. From germline, CDR1 is MDHEN and CDR2 SYDVKM. The CDR3 here is CASRPPEGFYEQYF.

The rearrangement uses TRBV7-9 and TRBJ1-2; the TRBD1 assignment by TCRdb is unverifiable without DNA. This CDR3 has 15 residues. Germline CDR1 is SEHNR and CDR2 is FQNEAQ (reference sequence). CDR3 loop: CASSLAAPEIYGYTF.

The chain is built from TRBV4-1 and TRBJ1-1; TCRdb lists TRBD1, though no DNA is available to test this call. Germline CDR1 and CDR2: MGHRA and YSYEKL. The CDR3 loop spans 15 amino acids. The CDR3 region is CASSPRRTASDSAFF.

The gene calls are TRBV20-1 and TRBJ2-2; there is no DNA to check the TCRdb D call of TRBD2. This CDR3 region has 15 residues. The germline V gene encodes CDR1 DFQATT and CDR2 SNEGSKA (reference sequence). CDR3 sequence: CSARRGGRDTGELFF.

The gene calls are TRBV7-9 and TRBJ2-1; TCRdb's assignment of TRBD2 cannot be checked, as there is no DNA. The germline gives CDR1 SEHNR, CDR2 FQNEAQ (reference sequence). The CDR3 has 17 residues. The CDR3 reads CASSLSSGITSYNGQFF.

The chain employs TRBV6-5 and TRBJ2-7; the D call from TCRdb, TRBD2, cannot be confirmed without DNA. The CDR3 spans 15 residues. Per the germline V gene, CDR1 is MNHEY and CDR2 is SVGAGI. The CDR3 sequence is CASTRLANNHYEQYF.

J is TRBJ2-6 and V is TRBV29-1; with no DNA, the TCRdb D assignment of TRBD1 cannot be verified. Germline values: CDR1 SQVTM, CDR2 ANQGSEA. The CDR3 is 21 residues long. Here the CDR3 reads CSVEEWLAGGASSSGANVLTF.

The rearrangement joins TRBV4-3 to TRBJ2-5; TCRdb gives TRBD1 as the D gene, but with no DNA this cannot be confirmed. CDR3 length equals 17 residues. Germline values: CDR1 LGHNA, CDR2 YSLEER. The CDR3 region is CASSQDQKGTAQETQYF.

This chain uses TRBV20-1 with TRBJ2-1; TCRdb gives TRBD2 as the D gene, but with no DNA this cannot be confirmed. Per germline, CDR1 DFQATT and CDR2 SNEGSKA (reference sequence). There are 14 residues in the CDR3. The CDR3 loop is CSATGTRAYNEQFF.

CDR3 in amino acids: CASSYSPSGYNEQFF. The chain links TRBV6-2 or TRBV6-3 to TRBJ2-1; the TCRdb call, TRBD2, lacks DNA for checking. The CDR3 is 15 residues long. From germline, CDR1 is MNHEY and CDR2 SVGEGT.

The chain links TRBV19 to TRBJ2-7; TCRdb's D gene call, TRBD1, goes unchecked for lack of DNA. CDR1 LNHDA and CDR2 SQIVND come from the germline V gene (reference sequence). CDR3 length: 16 amino acids. CDR3 loop: CASSKGPGQGTYEQYF.

The J gene is TRBJ2-1, the V gene TRBV10-3; absent DNA, TCRdb's TRBD2 call cannot be checked. Germline CDR1 is ENHRY and CDR2 is SYGVKD. This CDR3 is 13 amino acids long. The CDR3 loop reads CAIGTSGPNEQFF.

The J gene is TRBJ2-3, the V gene TRBV19; TCRdb returns TRBD1, unconfirmable since there is no DNA. Germline values: CDR1 LNHDA, CDR2 SQIVND (reference sequence). CDR3 length: 13 residues. CDR3 loop: CASSGGPLDTQYF.

V usage is TRBV7-6 and J usage is TRBJ2-7; TCRdb calls TRBD1, which cannot be checked without DNA. The CDR3 has 14 amino acids. CDR1 and CDR2 from the germline V gene are SGHVS and FNYEAQ. CDR3 loop: CASSLARQGYEQYF. The full variable domain, its missing parts supplied by reference TRBV7-6 and TRBJ2-7, is GAGVSQSPRYKVTKRGQDVALRCDPISGHVSLYWYRQALGQGPEFLTYFNYEAQQDKSGLPNDRFSAERPEGSISTLTIQRTEQRDSAMYRCASSLARQGYEQYFGPGTRLTVT.